The 28 T cell receptor beta chains in this list originate from one sample, sequenced in a study of blood T cell repertoires in COVID-19. Here immunoSEQ multiplex PCR was the method, and the copy in TCRdb shows in-frame clones only, minus some. The sample carries 250,000 to 300,000 clones, roughly 91% recorded once. Sequenced sample: PBMCs or T cells enriched from blood (not recorded which). The receptors shown here come from an older woman who had recovered from COVID-19.

The CDR3 DNA reads as TGTGCCAGCAGCTTGCCTAGGATGGAGACCCAGTACTTC. Translated: CASSLPRMETQYF. The J gene is TRBJ2-5, the V gene TRBV5-6; the D is unclear. The CDR3 has 13 amino acids. V shed 1 base and J shed 5 bases, with 9 bases lying between them. From germline, CDR1 is SGHDT and CDR2 YYEEEE.

A word on this clone: A read error may produce the germline difference seen at one junction end. The V and J genes are TRBV7-7 and TRBJ2-3; D is perhaps TRBD2 (5 bases). Germline V gene sequence: CDR1 SSHAT, CDR2 FNYEAQ (reference sequence). The CDR3 has 15 residues. The CDR3: CASSATRDKSDTQYF. The CDR3 DNA reads as TGTGCTAGCAGCGCAACCCGGGATAAATCAGATACGCAGTATTTT.

This rearrangement joins TRBV28 to TRBJ1-6, with D uncertain. The V gene's germline CDR1 is MDHEN and CDR2 SYDVKM. The CDR3 is made up of 16 amino acids. The V end was cut by 0 bases, the J end by 0 bases, with 6 bases between. CDR3 sequence (DNA): TGTGCCAGCAGTTTATGGGGAGGCTCCTATAATTCACCCCTCCACTTT. Amino acids: CASSLWGGSYNSPLHF.

The chain uses TRBV30 and TRBJ2-1, with 8 bases identical to TRBD1. CDR1 GTSNPN and CDR2 SVGIG come from the germline V gene (reference sequence). CDR3 length: 14 amino acids. The J segment lost 15 bases and the V segment lost 0 bases, leaving 13 bases of the junction unmatched. CDR3 in amino acids: CAWSVLGQGEFSFF. The DNA of the CDR3 is TGTGCCTGGAGTGTACTAGGACAGGGCGAATTTTCGTTCTTC.

V and J are TRBV5-1 and TRBJ2-3; the match to TRBD2 covers 8 bases. There are 14 residues in the CDR3. In germline, CDR1 is SGHRS, CDR2 YFSETQ. The trim removed 5 bases at V and 2 bases at J, leaving 4 bases unmatched. The CDR3 here is CASRTSGATDTQYF. CDR3 DNA sequence: TGCGCCAGCAGAACTAGCGGAGCCACAGATACGCAGTATTTT.

The chain employs TRBV18 and TRBJ1-1; 7 nucleotides align to TRBD1. The CDR3 extends over 14 amino acids. Germline V gene data show CDR1 as KGHSH and CDR2 as LQKENI. The ends lost 0 bases at V and 5 bases at J; junction bases unmatched: 3. The CDR3 coding sequence is TGTGCCAGCTCACCACCAGACAGGGAGACTGAAGCTTTCTTT. Protein sequence: CASSPPDRETEAFF.

The J gene is TRBJ2-2, the V gene TRBV6-5, with 9 bases that match TRBD1. The CDR3 extends over 14 amino acids. Per the germline V gene, CDR1 is MNHEY and CDR2 is SVGAGI. V lost 8 bases to trimming and J lost 7 bases; unmatched junction nucleotides: 8. The CDR3 region has the DNA TGTGCCAGCTGGAGGAGACAGGGGGACGGGGAGCTGTTTTTT. Protein product: CASWRRQGDGELFF.

The V and J genes are TRBV25-1 and TRBJ2-5; TRBD1 matches 12 bases. The germline CDR1 and CDR2 sequences are MGHDK and SYGVNS. V shed 0 bases and J 5 bases; nucleotides not matched to a gene: 7. This CDR3 comprises 17 residues. In DNA form, the CDR3 reads TGTGCCAGCAGTGAATATACCGGGACAGGGGGCTTGGAGACCCAGTACTTC. Protein sequence: CASSEYTGTGGLETQYF.

V is TRBV27 and J is TRBJ2-7; 11 bases agree with TRBD2. V was pared by 4 bases and J by 4 bases, with 6 bases of the junction left unmatched. The CDR3 length is 15 residues. Germline CDR1 is MNHEY and CDR2 is SMNVEV (reference sequence). The CDR3, as DNA: TGTGCCAGCAGTTGGGTAGCGGGGGGGCGGTACGAGCAGTACTTC. Residues: CASSWVAGGRYEQYF.

The V gene is TRBV28, the J gene TRBJ2-7, with a tentative D call TRBD2 (5 bases). V shed 2 bases and J shed 1 base, with 9 bases lying between them. The CDR3 extends over 14 amino acids. Germline V gives CDR1 MDHEN, CDR2 SYDVKM. The DNA of the CDR3 is TGTGCCAGCAGTTTACTACAGCGGTCCTACGAGCAGTACTTC. It encodes CASSLLQRSYEQYF.

The CDR3 loop is CASTQGGAGYTF. DNA for the CDR3: TGTGCCAGCACCCAGGGAGGGGCCGGCTACACCTTC. This rearrangement joins TRBV28 to TRBJ1-2; tentative D call: TRBD1 (5 bases). Germline CDR1 reads MDHEN; CDR2 reads SYDVKM. V was trimmed by 7 bases and J by 8 bases, leaving 14 bases between them. The CDR3 sequence is 12 residues long.

The genes are TRBV5-1 and TRBJ2-1; TRBD2 aligns across 13 bases. The CDR3 totals 17 residues. The V segment lost 0 bases and the J segment 3 bases; nucleotides outside the gene matches: 3. In germline, CDR1 is SGHRS, CDR2 YFSETQ. Here the CDR3 DNA reads TGCGCCAGCAGCTTGGGACTAGCGGGAGGAGACTACAATGAGCAGTTCTTC. Its protein is CASSLGLAGGDYNEQFF.

The chain uses TRBV19 and TRBJ1-5; no clear D. The CDR3 contains 15 residues. Trimming removed 9 bases from V and 2 bases from J, with 17 bases in between. Looked up from germline, CDR1 is LNHDA and CDR2 is SQIVND (reference sequence). CDR3: CASQWAPQGNQPQHF. The CDR3 DNA sequence: TGTGCCAGCCAGTGGGCTCCGCAGGGCAATCAGCCCCAGCATTTT.

The rearrangement joins TRBV7-6 to TRBJ2-2; the D gene is possibly TRBD1 (6 bases). The CDR3 spans 12 residues. Germline lookup yields CDR1 SGHVS and CDR2 FNYEAQ. Trimming took 5 bases from V and 10 from J, leaving 11 bases between them. CDR3 in amino acids: CASSPGHLELFF. The CDR3 DNA sequence: TGTGCCAGCAGCCCGGGACACCTGGAGCTGTTTTTT.

V usage is TRBV30 and J usage is TRBJ1-5, with TRBD1 matching 8 bases. This CDR3 has 14 amino acids. The junction had 5 bases not matched to a gene; V was cut back by 0 bases and J by 7 bases. From germline, CDR1 is GTSNPN and CDR2 SVGIG (reference sequence). The CDR3 is CAWSVLAGGQPQHF. As DNA, the CDR3 is TGTGCCTGGAGTGTATTGGCAGGGGGCCAGCCCCAGCATTTT.

This chain uses TRBV30 with TRBJ2-1, with a weak D call TRBD2 (6 bases). This CDR3 region has 13 residues. Germline-derived CDR1 and CDR2 are GTSNPN and SVGIG (reference sequence). V was trimmed by 5 bases and J by 11 bases, leaving 19 bases between them. DNA for the CDR3: TGTGCCTGGTCGGGACTCCGTACGGAAAAGCAGTTCTTC. Residues: CAWSGLRTEKQFF.

The J gene is TRBJ2-2, the V gene TRBV6-5; D not resolved. This CDR3 has 14 residues. The ends were cut back, 5 bases at V and 7 bases at J, with 14 bases in the middle. Germline loops: CDR1 MNHEY, CDR2 SVGAGI. The CDR3 is CASSRPSMVGELFF. The CDR3 DNA is TGTGCCAGCAGTCGCCCCAGTATGGTCGGGGAGCTGTTTTTT.

The V call is TRBV12-3 or TRBV12-4, the J call TRBJ1-4; no definite D call. The length of the CDR3 is 13 residues. V gave up 3 bases and J gave up 8 bases, with 10 bases separating them. The CDR3 DNA follows: TGTGCCAGCAGTTTGGCGGAGGGAGAAAAACTGTTTTTT. It specifies CASSLAEGEKLFF.

The J gene is TRBJ1-6, the V gene TRBV5-1; perhaps TRBD1 as D (5 bases). Trimming pared 6 bases from V and 8 bases from J, leaving 12 bases between. Germline V gene sequence: CDR1 SGHRS, CDR2 YFSETQ. The CDR3 loop spans 13 amino acids. The CDR3 spells CASTSGWDSPLHF. CDR3 DNA sequence: TGCGCCAGCACCTCAGGGTGGGATTCACCCCTCCACTTT. The complete variable domain, with remaining parts taken from reference TRBV5-1 and TRBJ1-6, reads KAGVTQTPRYLIKTRGQQVTLSCSPISGHRSVSWYQQTPGQGLQFLFEYFSETQRNKGNFPGRFSGRQFSNSRSEMNVSTLELGDSALYLCASTSGWDSPLHFGNGTRLTVT.

The V and J genes are TRBV5-6 and TRBJ2-7; possibly TRBD1 for D (5 bases). Trimming removed 2 bases from V and 3 bases from J, with 9 bases in between. The CDR3 covers 13 residues. Germline CDR1 is SGHDT and CDR2 is YYEEEE. The CDR3: CASSLVTGYEQYF. CDR3 coding DNA: TGTGCCAGCAGCTTAGTAACAGGCTACGAGCAGTACTTC. Supplemented by reference TRBV5-6 and TRBJ2-7, the full variable domain reads DAGVTQSPTHLIKTRGQQVTLRCSPKSGHDTVSWYQQALGQGPQFIFQYYEEEERQRGNFPDRFSGHQFPNYSSELNVNALLLGDSALYLCASSLVTGYEQYFGPGTRLTVT.

The rearrangement links TRBV11-3 to TRBJ2-7; 7 bases are shared with TRBD2. The J segment lost 4 bases and the V segment lost 7 bases, leaving 10 bases of the junction unmatched. Per germline, CDR1 SGHNT and CDR2 YENEEA. The CDR3 spans 14 residues. The CDR3: CASTRASGTYEQYF. The CDR3 DNA follows: TGTGCCAGCACCCGTGCTAGCGGAACGTACGAGCAGTACTTC.

The V gene is TRBV12-5, the J gene TRBJ1-5, with 8 bases aligning to TRBD1. This CDR3 is 13 amino acids long. V was clipped by 9 bases and J by 2 bases; unmatched bases: 3. Germline lookup yields CDR1 LGHNT and CDR2 FRNRAP. The CDR3 nucleotides are TGTGCTAGCGGACAGGGCGGCAATCAGCCCCAGCATTTT. Encoded protein: CASGQGGNQPQHF. The whole variable domain, remainder taken from reference TRBV12-5 and TRBJ1-5, is DARVTQTPRHKVTEMGQEVTMRCQPILGHNTVFWYRQTMMQGLELLAYFRNRAPLDDSGMPKDRFSAEMPDATLATLKIQPSEPRDSAVYFCASGQGGNQPQHFGDGTRLSIL.

This chain links TRBV7-2 with TRBJ2-3; D may be TRBD1 (6 bases). Between the trimmed V and J ends, which lost 4 bases and 8 bases, there was a span of 16 bases. The CDR3 contains 14 residues. CDR1 is SGHTA and CDR2 is FQGNSA in the germline V gene. The CDR3 nucleotides are TGTGCCAGCAGCTACCCAGGGGAATCTTTTACGCAGTATTTT. This translates into CASSYPGESFTQYF.

The chain links TRBV7-2 to TRBJ2-7; TRBD2 matches at 9 bases. The CDR3 spans 15 residues. V dropped 5 bases and J dropped 6; count of bases not matched to a gene: 11. Germline V gene data show CDR1 as SGHTA and CDR2 as FQGNSA. CDR3 bases: TGTGCCAGCAGCGAGACCTTTAGCGGGGGTGGCGAGCAGTACTTC. This sequence encodes CASSETFSGGGEQYF.

The chain carries TRBV2 and TRBJ1-1; 8 bases are a match to TRBD1. CDR3 length: 14 amino acids. The junction had 5 bases not matched to a gene; V was cut back by 1 base and J by 7 bases. CDR1 and CDR2 from the germline V gene are SNHLY and FYNNEI. The CDR3 nucleotides are TGTGCCAGCAGTGAAGGCAGGGGGCATTATGAAGCTTTCTTT. Its protein product is CASSEGRGHYEAFF.

This clone was seen a single time. The chain couples TRBV5-1 to TRBJ1-2; 7 nucleotides align to TRBD1. Germline V lookup: CDR1 SGHRS, CDR2 YFSETQ. The CDR3 loop spans 15 amino acids. The J segment lost 2 bases and the V segment lost 3 bases, leaving 7 bases of the junction unmatched. In DNA form, the CDR3 reads TGCGCCAGCAGCTGGGGACCGGGACAGAACTATGGCTACACCTTC. It codes for CASSWGPGQNYGYTF.

The CDR3, as DNA: TGTGCCAGCGTTACGGCCTACGAGCAGTACTTC. As protein: CASVTAYEQYF. The gene calls are TRBV28 and TRBJ2-7; D unclear. The CDR3 runs 11 residues. V was clipped by 8 bases and J by 2 bases, with 7 bases between them. Germline CDR1 and CDR2: MDHEN and SYDVKM.

This sequence joins TRBV11-2 and TRBJ1-5, with D perhaps matching TRBD1 (6 bases). The CDR3 is made up of 13 amino acids. The ends were cut back, 5 bases at V and 6 bases at J, with 11 bases in the middle. Germline V gives CDR1 SGHAT, CDR2 FQNNGV. Written as DNA, the CDR3 is TGTGCCAGCAGCCTCAGGGGCGGTCAGCCCCAGCATTTT. This sequence encodes CASSLRGGQPQHF.